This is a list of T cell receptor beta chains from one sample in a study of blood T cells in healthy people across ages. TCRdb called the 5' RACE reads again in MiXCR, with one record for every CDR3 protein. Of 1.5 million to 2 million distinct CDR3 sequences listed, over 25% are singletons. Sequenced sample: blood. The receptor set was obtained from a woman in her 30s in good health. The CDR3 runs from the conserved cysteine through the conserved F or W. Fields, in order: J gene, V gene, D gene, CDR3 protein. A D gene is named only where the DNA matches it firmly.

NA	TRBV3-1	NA	CASSSLVSKYEQYF
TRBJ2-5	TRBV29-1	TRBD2	CSVGGGGASGETQYF
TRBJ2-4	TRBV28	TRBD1	CALGTGVREQYF
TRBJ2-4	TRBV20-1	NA	CSAWKRLAKNIQYF
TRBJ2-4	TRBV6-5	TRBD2	CASSHPSGESKNIQYF
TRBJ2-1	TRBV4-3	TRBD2	CASSQERGAGGPSNEQFF
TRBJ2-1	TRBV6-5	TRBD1	CASSYRGPDRSEQFF
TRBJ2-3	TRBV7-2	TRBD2	CASSLEPKASGNSTDTQYF
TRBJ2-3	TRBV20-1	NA	CSARDQVASPGLNTQYF
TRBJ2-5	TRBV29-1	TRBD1	CSVSTRGQSQETQYF
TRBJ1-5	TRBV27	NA	CACNLRGDSNQPQHF
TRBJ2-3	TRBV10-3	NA	CAISDSGLTGTDTQYF
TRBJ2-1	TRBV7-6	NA	CASSLNQYNEQFF
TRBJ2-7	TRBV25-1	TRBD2	CASSTRGRGASYEQYF
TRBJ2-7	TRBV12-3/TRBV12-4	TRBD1	CASSQPFGQGVSYEQYF
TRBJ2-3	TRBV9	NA	CASSVGLASTDTQYF
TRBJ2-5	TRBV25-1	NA	CASSDSVEETQYF